This T cell receptor beta chain comes out of a study of blood T cells in healthy people across ages. Overall study results and limits: The recorded TCR beta diversity per million T cells decreased in a roughly linear manner with age.

With a J-beta primer mix and a sample-barcoded 5' primer, a second PCR ran about 7 to 11 cycles. In TCRdb, the 5' RACE reads were re-called with MiXCR into one record per CDR3 protein. The sample records 1.5 million to 2 million distinct CDR3 sequences, about 49% being singletons. PBMCs numbering at least 7 million were isolated per sample. Worth noting for this clonotype: The target antigen is unknown.

The source of this sequence is a woman between 40 and 55 years old in good health. Sequenced sample: blood.

DNA of the CDR3: TGTGCCAGCAGTTACGAGCCGGGGACAGGGAGCACAGATACGCAGTATTTT. Translated: CASSYEPGTGSTDTQYF. The gene calls are TRBV6-2 or TRBV6-3 and TRBJ2-3, with 9 bases aligning to TRBD1. The V gene end was trimmed by 2 bases and the J gene end by 0 bases; junction bases not matched to a gene: 6. The CDR3 runs to 17 residues. The germline V gene has CDR1 MNHEY and CDR2 SVGEGT.